Listed below are T cell receptor beta chains from one sample, sequenced in a study of technical replicates of blood from several donors. Clones were read by immunoSEQ multiplex PCR, and TCRdb kept only the in-frame ones, dropping some. The data show 65,000 to 85,000 clones, with about 97% seen just once and under 0.2% held by the top ten. The sample taken for sequencing was T cells isolated from PBMCs. The origin of the receptors is a human donor in good health. The CDR3 runs from the conserved cysteine through the conserved F or W. D genes are given only for firm matches.

v_call,j_call,d_call,cdr3_length,cdr3_nt,cdr3_aa
TRBV4-1,TRBJ2-5,TRBD2,15,TGCGCCAGCAGCCAAGCTATAGCGGGGCAAGAGACCCAGTACTTC,CASSQAIAGQETQYF
TRBV5-4,TRBJ2-7,NA,14,TGTGCCAGCAGCTTGGAGCGCAGCAACTACGAGCAGTACTTC,CASSLERSNYEQYF
TRBV2,TRBJ1-1,TRBD1,17,TGTGCCAGCAGTTTAGGGACAGGGTATATTGGGGACACTGAAGCTTTCTTT,CASSLGTGYIGDTEAFF
TRBV11-3,TRBJ2-3,TRBD2,18,TGTGCCAGCAGCTCGCCCGCGTCTAGCGGGGGGATCACAGATACGCAGTATTTT,CASSSPASSGGITDTQYF
TRBV11-2,TRBJ2-5,NA,13,TGTGCCAGCAGCTTAAGGCCCAGGGAGACCCAGTACTTC,CASSLRPRETQYF
TRBV6-5,TRBJ2-1,TRBD1,16,TGTGCCAGCAGTTACTTCTCCACAGGGGCGTACAATGAGCAGTTCTTC,CASSYFSTGAYNEQFF
TRBV11-2,TRBJ2-7,TRBD2,16,TGTGCCAGCAGCACCTTTCGCGGGAGGAAGGGTTACGAGCAGTACTTC,CASSTFRGRKGYEQYF
TRBV6-1,TRBJ2-4,NA,15,TGTGCCAGCAGTGAAAGAGGGATCTTGGGAAACATTCAGTACTTC,CASSERGILGNIQYF
TRBV10-3,TRBJ2-3,NA,14,TGTGCCATCATGGGGGGGCTGAGGACAGATACGCAGTATTTT,CAIMGGLRTDTQYF
TRBV6-5,TRBJ1-1,TRBD1,14,TGTGCCAGCAGTCCCGGGACAGGGGGGATTCGAGCTTTCTTT,CASSPGTGGIRAFF